A single sample gave rise to the 11 T cell receptor beta chains below, sequenced in a study of CD8 T cells in Susac syndrome. RNA amounts of about 0.45 to 1 ug underwent reverse transcription with random hexamers. MiXCR was run by TCRdb on the immunoSEQ multiplex PCR reads, yielding one entry per CDR3 protein. The repertoire consists of about 140,000 distinct CDR3 sequences, with 85% to 95% occurring once and the leading ten covering about 0.25%. What was sequenced was CD8+ T cells from PBMCs. The receptors were sampled from a human donor in good health.

With respect to this clonotype: A junction end diverges from the germline sequence, so it may reflect a read error. The V gene is TRBV27, the J gene TRBJ2-1; 10 positions agree with TRBD2. This CDR3 is 14 amino acids long. CDR1 is MNHEY and CDR2 is SMNVEV in the germline V gene (reference sequence). This chain's CDR3 is CASTLLAGNDEQFF. In DNA, the CDR3 is TGTGCCAGCACTTTACTAGCGGGAAATGATGAGCAGTTCTTC.

The V gene is TRBV15, the J gene TRBJ2-5; a possible D gene is TRBD1 (6 bases). The CDR3 is 11 residues long. Trimming stripped 9 bases from V and 8 bases from J, with 13 bases between. Germline V gene lookup returns CDR1 LNHNV and CDR2 YYDKDF (reference sequence). The CDR3 loop is CATGGNGTQYF. Here the CDR3 DNA reads TGTGCCACAGGGGGAAATGGTACCCAGTACTTC.

The chain has TRBV9 and TRBJ1-1; 7 bases line up with TRBD1. This CDR3 contains 15 residues. Germline values: CDR1 SGDLS, CDR2 YYNGEE. The V gene end was trimmed by 2 bases and the J gene end by 2 bases; junction bases not matched to a gene: 6. The CDR3 sequence is CASSVSGTANTEAFF. Here the CDR3 DNA reads TGTGCCAGCAGCGTCTCCGGGACAGCAAACACTGAAGCTTTCTTT.

The chain has TRBV29-1 and TRBJ1-2; 10 bases line up with TRBD1. V lost 4 bases, J lost 8 bases, and 7 bases stayed unmatched. The CDR3 has 13 residues. The germline CDR1 and CDR2 sequences are SQVTM and ANQGSEA. Written as DNA, the CDR3 is TGCAGCGTTGTCGACAGGGGGCTTGGCGGCTACACCTTC. Translation: CSVVDRGLGGYTF. Complete variable domain (other parts from reference TRBV29-1 and TRBJ1-2): SAVISQKPSRDICQRGTSLTIQCQVDSQVTMMFWYRQQPGQSLTLIATANQGSEATYESGFVIDKFPISRPNLTFSTLTVSNMSPEDSSIYLCSVVDRGLGGYTFGSGTRLTVV.

This chain connects TRBV6-5 to TRBJ2-1; a weak D match, TRBD2 (6 bases). Germline values: CDR1 MNHEY, CDR2 SVGAGI. The CDR3 extends over 16 amino acids. The V gene lost 2 bases and the J gene lost 0 bases, with 11 bases spanning the gap. CDR3 amino acids: CASSYPTGGSYNEQFF. The CDR3, as DNA: TGTGCCAGCAGTTACCCTACCGGGGGCTCCTACAATGAGCAGTTCTTC.

In nucleotides, the CDR3 is TGCAGTGCTAGACCTCTAGCGGGAGCTTACTCAGATACGCAGTATTTT. Protein sequence: CSARPLAGAYSDTQYF. V gene TRBV20-1 combines with J gene TRBJ2-3; 10 positions agree with TRBD2. The CDR3 contains 16 residues. With V trimmed by 2 bases and J by 4 bases, 9 bases remained unmatched. The germline V gene has CDR1 DFQATT and CDR2 SNEGSKA (reference sequence).

V usage is TRBV12-3 or TRBV12-4 and J usage is TRBJ1-5, with 9 nucleotides matching TRBD1. This CDR3 is 15 amino acids long. The trim removed 2 bases at V and 6 bases at J, leaving 5 bases unmatched. The CDR3: CASSLRTGATQPQHF. The CDR3 region has the DNA TGTGCCAGCAGTTTACGGACAGGGGCGACTCAGCCCCAGCATTTT.

The gene calls are TRBV9 and TRBJ2-1, with D perhaps TRBD2 (5 bases). CDR3 size: 16 residues. The V end was cut by 1 base, the J end by 9 bases, with 20 bases between. The germline gives CDR1 SGDLS, CDR2 YYNGEE. The CDR3 sequence is CASSVFGLNTGGEQFF. The CDR3 DNA is TGTGCCAGCAGCGTATTTGGACTTAATACGGGCGGTGAGCAGTTCTTC.

The V call is TRBV11-2, the J call TRBJ2-3; D is ambiguous. The V gene's germline CDR1 is SGHAT and CDR2 FQNNGV. The CDR3 loop spans 12 amino acids. Trimming shortened V by 1 base and J by 5 bases, and 4 bases separated the two germline ends. The CDR3 sequence: CASSLVGDTQYF. The CDR3 bases are TGTGCCAGCAGCTTAGTTGGAGATACGCAGTATTTT.

This chain joins TRBV24-1 and TRBJ2-2, with unresolved D. The CDR3 is made up of 15 amino acids. Germline lookup yields CDR1 KGHDR and CDR2 SFDVKD. V was clipped by 5 bases and J by 6 bases, with 15 bases between them. The CDR3 coding sequence is TGTGCCACCAGTGCTTGGGCAGAGGCATCCGGGGAGCTGTTTTTT. Protein product: CATSAWAEASGELFF.

This rearrangement joins TRBV14 to TRBJ2-1; the match to TRBD2 covers 7 bases. The V segment lost 4 bases and the J segment 0 bases; nucleotides outside the gene matches: 12. CDR3 length: 18 residues. Looked up from germline, CDR1 is SGHDN and CDR2 is FVKESK. The CDR3, as DNA: TGTGCCAGCAGCCGGGTGAACCTAGCGGCGAGCTCCTACAATGAGCAGTTCTTC. Residues: CASSRVNLAASSYNEQFF.